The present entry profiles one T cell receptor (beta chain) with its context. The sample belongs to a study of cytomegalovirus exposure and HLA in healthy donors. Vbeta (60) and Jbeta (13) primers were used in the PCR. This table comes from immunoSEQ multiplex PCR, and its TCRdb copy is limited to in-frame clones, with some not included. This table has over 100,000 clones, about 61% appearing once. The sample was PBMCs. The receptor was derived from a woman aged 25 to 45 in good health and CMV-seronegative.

The CDR3 sequence: CASSQDRFYEQYF. In DNA form, the CDR3 reads TGCGCCAGCAGCCAAGATCGGTTCTACGAGCAGTACTTC. V and J are TRBV4-1 and TRBJ2-7; D unclear. This CDR3 is 13 amino acids long. V was pared by 0 bases and J by 3 bases, with 6 bases between. In germline, CDR1 is MGHRA, CDR2 YSYEKL.